This T cell receptor beta chain was captured by sequencing in a study of human T cells and chemical hapten exposure. Study-wide context: Diphenylcyclopropenone doses were given weekly to the scalps of patients across the approximately 24-week study.

The J segment lost 1 base and the V segment lost 3 bases, leaving 3 bases of the junction unmatched. Germline assignment: CDR1 MRHNA and CDR2 SNTAGT. The CDR3 contains 15 residues. Each CDR3 protein is one row after TCRdb ran MiXCR on the RACE reads. The sample includes approximately 60,000 distinct CDR3 sequences, over 7.5% of them seen just once. The time point here: patch test 1, 2 weeks after DPC sensitization. The treatment: therapeutic diphenylcyclopropenone sensitization with weekly scalp DPC. This clonotype appeared many times. The chain has TRBV6-4 and TRBJ2-3; 8 bases line up with TRBD2. Sequenced here: whole blood, sampled in connection with sensitization to the hapten diphenylcyclopropenone (DPC). The receptor was derived from a middle-aged woman with alopecia areata. Some clones in this sample may be carry-over from other donors' samples. Written as DNA, the CDR3 is TGTGCCAGCAGTGAAACAGCGGGGGGCACAGATACGCAGTATTTT. Translating it yields CASSETAGGTDTQYF.